This entry concerns a single T cell receptor beta chain. Authors' analysis steps: Reference gene primers were amplified, and this amplification served to estimate nucleated cell counts. Measured with immunoSEQ multiplex PCR; TCRdb has only the in-frame clones, and not every one. From that table come the V and J calls and clone size; the DNA was used to work out D and trimming. The table lists a few hundred thousand clones, roughly nine tenths of them singletons. The sample comes from a study of blood T cell repertoires in COVID-19. This TCR was recovered from a woman aged 18-29 years who had recovered from COVID-19. The material sequenced was PBMCs or T cells enriched from blood (not recorded which).

The CDR3 loop is CATSRVLAPTDTQYF. The CDR3 DNA reads as TGTGCCACCAGCAGAGTTCTAGCGCCGACAGATACGCAGTATTTT. The V gene is TRBV15, the J gene TRBJ2-3; possibly TRBD2 for D (6 bases). The CDR3 is 15 amino acids. V was clipped by 1 base and J by 3 bases, with 11 bases between them. Germline loops: CDR1 LNHNV, CDR2 YYDKDF (reference sequence).